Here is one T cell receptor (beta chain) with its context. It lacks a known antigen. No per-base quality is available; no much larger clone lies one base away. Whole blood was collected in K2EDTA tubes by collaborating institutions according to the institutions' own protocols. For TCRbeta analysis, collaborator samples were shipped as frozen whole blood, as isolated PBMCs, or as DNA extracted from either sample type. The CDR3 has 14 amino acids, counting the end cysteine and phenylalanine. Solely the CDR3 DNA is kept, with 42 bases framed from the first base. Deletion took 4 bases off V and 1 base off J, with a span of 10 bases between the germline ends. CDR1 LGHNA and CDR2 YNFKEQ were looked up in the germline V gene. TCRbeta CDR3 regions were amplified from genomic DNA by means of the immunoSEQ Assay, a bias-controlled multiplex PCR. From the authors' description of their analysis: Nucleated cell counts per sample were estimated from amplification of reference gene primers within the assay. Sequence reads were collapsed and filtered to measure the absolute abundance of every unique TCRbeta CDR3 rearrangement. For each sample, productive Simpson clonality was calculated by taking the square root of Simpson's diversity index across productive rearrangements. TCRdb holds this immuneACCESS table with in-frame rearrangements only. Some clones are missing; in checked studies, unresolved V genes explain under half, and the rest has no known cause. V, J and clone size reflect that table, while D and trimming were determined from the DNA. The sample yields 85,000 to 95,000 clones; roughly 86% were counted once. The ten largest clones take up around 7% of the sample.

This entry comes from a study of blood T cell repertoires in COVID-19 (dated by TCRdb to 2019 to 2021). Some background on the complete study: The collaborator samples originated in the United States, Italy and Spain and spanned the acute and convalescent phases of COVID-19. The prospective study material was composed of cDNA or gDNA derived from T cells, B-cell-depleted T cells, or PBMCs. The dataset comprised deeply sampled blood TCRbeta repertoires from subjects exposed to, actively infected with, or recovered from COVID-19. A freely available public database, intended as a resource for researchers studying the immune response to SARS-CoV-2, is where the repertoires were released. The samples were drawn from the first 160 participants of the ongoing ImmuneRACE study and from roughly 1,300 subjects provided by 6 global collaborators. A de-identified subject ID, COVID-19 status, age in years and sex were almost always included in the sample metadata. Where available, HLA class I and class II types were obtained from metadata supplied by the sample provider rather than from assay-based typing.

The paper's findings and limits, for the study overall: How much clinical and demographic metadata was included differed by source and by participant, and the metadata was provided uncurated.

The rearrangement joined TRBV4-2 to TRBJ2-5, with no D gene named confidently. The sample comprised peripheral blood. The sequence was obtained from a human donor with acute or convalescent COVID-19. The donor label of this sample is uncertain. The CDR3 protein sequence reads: CASSPPTGQETQYF. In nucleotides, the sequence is TGTGCCAGCAGCCCCCCCACGGGCCAAGAGACCCAGTACTTC.